This T cell receptor beta chain was profiled in a study of identical twins. The sample holds a few counts of this clonotype. The junction does not match germline at one end; this may be a read error. TCRdb fed the 5' RACE reads into MiXCR, producing one record per CDR3 protein. This sample yields around 340,000 distinct CDR3 sequences, of which about 9% are seen a single time; under 9.5% belongs to the top ten. CDR1 is LGHDT and CDR2 is YNNKEL in the germline V gene (reference sequence). This CDR3 contains 13 residues. This sequence joins TRBV3-1 and TRBJ2-5, with a weak D call TRBD1 (6 bases). This TCR derives from a woman between 45 and 65 years old in good health. The sample consisted of naive T cells sorted from blood. Written as DNA, the CDR3 is TGTGCCAGCAGCCAAAACCCCAGGGGAGAAGGACCCTTC. It translates to CASSQNPRGEGPF.